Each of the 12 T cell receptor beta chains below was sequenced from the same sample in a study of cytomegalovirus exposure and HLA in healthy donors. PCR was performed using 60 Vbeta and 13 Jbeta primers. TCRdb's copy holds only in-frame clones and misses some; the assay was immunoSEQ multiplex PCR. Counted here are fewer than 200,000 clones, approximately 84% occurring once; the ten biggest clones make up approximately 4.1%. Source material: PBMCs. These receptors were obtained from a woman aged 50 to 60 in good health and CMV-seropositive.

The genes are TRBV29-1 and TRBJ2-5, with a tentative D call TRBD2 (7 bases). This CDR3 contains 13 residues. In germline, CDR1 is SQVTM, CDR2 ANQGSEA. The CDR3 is CTGGGGSRETQYF. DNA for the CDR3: TGCACCGGGGGCGGGGGCTCTCGAGAGACCCAGTACTTC.

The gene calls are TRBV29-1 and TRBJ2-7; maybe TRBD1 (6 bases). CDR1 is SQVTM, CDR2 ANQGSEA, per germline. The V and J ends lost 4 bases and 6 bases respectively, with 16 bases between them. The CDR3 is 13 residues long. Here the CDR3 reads CSVATGTLREQYF. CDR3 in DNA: TGCAGCGTTGCCACAGGGACATTGCGCGAGCAGTACTTC.

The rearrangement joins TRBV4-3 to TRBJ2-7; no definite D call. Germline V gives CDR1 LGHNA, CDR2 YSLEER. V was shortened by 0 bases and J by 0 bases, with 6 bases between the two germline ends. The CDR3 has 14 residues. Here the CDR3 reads CASSQDLSSYEQYF. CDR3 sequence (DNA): TGCGCCAGCAGCCAAGACCTCAGCTCCTACGAGCAGTACTTC.

The CDR3 protein is CASSLARADGYTF. As DNA, the CDR3 is TGTGCCAGCAGTTTGGCGCGGGCCGATGGCTACACCTTC. The rearrangement uses TRBV28 and TRBJ1-2; unclear D gene. This CDR3 has 13 amino acids. Trimming took off 3 bases at V and 6 bases at J, with 11 bases between the two ends. The germline V gene has CDR1 MDHEN and CDR2 SYDVKM.

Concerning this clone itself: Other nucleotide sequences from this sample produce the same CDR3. The CDR3 DNA sequence: TGTGCCAGCAGCTTGAGGACAGGGAGTTCCTATAATGAAAAACTGTTTTTT. This codes for CASSLRTGSSYNEKLFF. V gene TRBV5-8 combines with J gene TRBJ1-4; TRBD1 matches at 8 bases. The V gene end was trimmed by 1 base and the J gene end by 4 bases; junction bases not matched to a gene: 9. From germline, CDR1 is SGHTS and CDR2 YDEGEE. This CDR3 contains 17 residues.

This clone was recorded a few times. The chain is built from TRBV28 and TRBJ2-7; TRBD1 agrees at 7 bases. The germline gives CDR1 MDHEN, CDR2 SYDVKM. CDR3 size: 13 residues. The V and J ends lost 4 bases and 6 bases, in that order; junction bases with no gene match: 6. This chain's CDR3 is CASSWDSEGEQYF. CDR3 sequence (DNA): TGTGCCAGCAGTTGGGACAGTGAGGGCGAGCAGTACTTC.

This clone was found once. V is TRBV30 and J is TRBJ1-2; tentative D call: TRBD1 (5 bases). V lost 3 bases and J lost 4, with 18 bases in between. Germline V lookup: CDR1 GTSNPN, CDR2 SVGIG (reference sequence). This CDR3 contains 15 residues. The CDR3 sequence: CAWSRRGSYTYGYTF. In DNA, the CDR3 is TGTGCCTGGAGCCGGAGGGGCTCCTACACCTATGGCTACACCTTC.

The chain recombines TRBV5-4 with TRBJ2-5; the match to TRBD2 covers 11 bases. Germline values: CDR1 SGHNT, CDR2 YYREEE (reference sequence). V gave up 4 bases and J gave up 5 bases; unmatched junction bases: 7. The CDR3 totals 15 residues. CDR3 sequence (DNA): TGTGCCAGCAGCCCGACTAGCGGGGCTGTGGAGACCCAGTACTTC. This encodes CASSPTSGAVETQYF.

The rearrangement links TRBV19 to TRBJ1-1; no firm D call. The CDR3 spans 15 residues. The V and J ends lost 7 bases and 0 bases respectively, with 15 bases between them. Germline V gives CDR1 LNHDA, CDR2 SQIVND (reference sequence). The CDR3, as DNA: TGTGCCAGTATAGCCGGGCAGCGGATGAACACTGAAGCTTTCTTT. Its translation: CASIAGQRMNTEAFF.

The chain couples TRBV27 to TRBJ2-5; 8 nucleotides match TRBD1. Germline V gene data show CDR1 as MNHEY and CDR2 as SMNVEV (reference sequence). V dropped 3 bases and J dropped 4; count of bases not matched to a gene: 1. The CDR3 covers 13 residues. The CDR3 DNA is TGTGCCAGCAGTTTGACAGGGGTAGAGACCCAGTACTTC. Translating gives CASSLTGVETQYF.

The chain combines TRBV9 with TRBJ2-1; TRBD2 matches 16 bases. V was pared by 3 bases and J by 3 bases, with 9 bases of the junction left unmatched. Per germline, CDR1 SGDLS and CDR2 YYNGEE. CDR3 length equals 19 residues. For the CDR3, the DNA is TGTGCCAGCAGCGCAGCCGGGACTAGCGGGGGGGCTCTCTACAATGAGCAGTTCTTC. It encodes CASSAAGTSGGALYNEQFF.

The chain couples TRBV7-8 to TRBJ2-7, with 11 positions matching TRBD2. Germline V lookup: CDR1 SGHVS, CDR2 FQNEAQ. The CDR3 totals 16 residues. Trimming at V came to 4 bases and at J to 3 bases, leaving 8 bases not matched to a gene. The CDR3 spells CASSSLRLAGIYEQYF. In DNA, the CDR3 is TGTGCCAGCAGCTCCTTAAGACTAGCGGGAATCTACGAGCAGTACTTC.